Reported below is one T cell receptor beta chain. V was pared by 4 bases and J by 4 bases, with 3 bases of the junction left unmatched. From germline, CDR1 is SGHNT and CDR2 YYREEE (reference sequence). This CDR3 region has 13 residues. Only in-frame clones appear in the TCRdb table, and some are missing; sequencing was by immunoSEQ multiplex PCR. Of around 150,000 clones listed, just under 85% were seen once; the top ten hold 22%. The sample comes from a study of blood T cell repertoires in COVID-19. About the research overall: There were acute and convalescent COVID-19 samples, and they came from the United States, Italy and Spain. Nucleic acid was either cDNA or gDNA, and it came from T cells, B-cell-depleted T cells, or PBMCs.

The clonotype was recovered from an elderly woman with acute or convalescent COVID-19. Sequencing was carried out using peripheral blood. V is TRBV5-4 and J is TRBJ1-2; 8 nucleotides line up with TRBD1. The chain's CDR3 is CASSTGQGYGYTF. The CDR3 DNA follows: TGTGCCAGCAGCACAGGACAGGGCTATGGCTACACCTTC.